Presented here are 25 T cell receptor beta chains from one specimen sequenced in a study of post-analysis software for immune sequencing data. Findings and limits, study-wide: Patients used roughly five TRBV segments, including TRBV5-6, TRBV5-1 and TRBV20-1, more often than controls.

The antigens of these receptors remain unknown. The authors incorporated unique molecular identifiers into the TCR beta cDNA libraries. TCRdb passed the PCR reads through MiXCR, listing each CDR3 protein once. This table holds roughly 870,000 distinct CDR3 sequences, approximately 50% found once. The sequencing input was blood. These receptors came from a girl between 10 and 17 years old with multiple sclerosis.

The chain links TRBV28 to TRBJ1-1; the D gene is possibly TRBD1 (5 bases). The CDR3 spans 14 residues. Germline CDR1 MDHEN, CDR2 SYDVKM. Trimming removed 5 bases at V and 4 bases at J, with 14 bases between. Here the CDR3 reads CASSHEFGGTEAFF. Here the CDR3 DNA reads TGTGCCAGCAGTCACGAGTTCGGGGGCACTGAAGCTTTCTTT.

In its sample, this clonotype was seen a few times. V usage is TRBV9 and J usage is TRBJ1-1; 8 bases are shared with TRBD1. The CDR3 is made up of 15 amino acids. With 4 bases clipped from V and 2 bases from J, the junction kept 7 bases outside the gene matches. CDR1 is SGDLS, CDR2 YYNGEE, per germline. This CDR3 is CASSPQTGVNTEAFF. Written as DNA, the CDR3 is TGTGCCAGCAGCCCACAGACAGGGGTTAACACTGAAGCTTTCTTT.

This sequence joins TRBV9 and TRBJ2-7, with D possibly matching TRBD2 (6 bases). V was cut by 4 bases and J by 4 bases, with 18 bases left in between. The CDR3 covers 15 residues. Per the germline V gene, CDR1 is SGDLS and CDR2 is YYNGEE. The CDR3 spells CASSPNIAVNYEQYF. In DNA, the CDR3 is TGTGCCAGCAGCCCTAACATAGCGGTGAATTACGAGCAGTACTTC.

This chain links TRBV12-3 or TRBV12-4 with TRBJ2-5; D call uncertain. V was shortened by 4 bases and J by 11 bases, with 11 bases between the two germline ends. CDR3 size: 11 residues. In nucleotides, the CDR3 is TGTGCCAGCAGTTCCCCACCTCTGCAGTACTTC. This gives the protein CASSSPPLQYF.

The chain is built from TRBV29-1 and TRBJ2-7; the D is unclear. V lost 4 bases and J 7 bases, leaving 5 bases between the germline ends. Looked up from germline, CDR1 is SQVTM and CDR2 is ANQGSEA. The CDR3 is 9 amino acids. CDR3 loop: CSVVGEQYF. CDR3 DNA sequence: TGCAGCGTTGTTGGTGAGCAGTACTTC.

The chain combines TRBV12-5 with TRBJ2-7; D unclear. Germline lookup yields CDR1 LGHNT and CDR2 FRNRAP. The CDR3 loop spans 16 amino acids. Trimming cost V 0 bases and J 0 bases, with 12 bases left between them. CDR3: CASGLVSDPVSYEQYF. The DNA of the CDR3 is TGTGCTAGTGGTTTGGTGTCAGACCCAGTCTCCTACGAGCAGTACTTC.

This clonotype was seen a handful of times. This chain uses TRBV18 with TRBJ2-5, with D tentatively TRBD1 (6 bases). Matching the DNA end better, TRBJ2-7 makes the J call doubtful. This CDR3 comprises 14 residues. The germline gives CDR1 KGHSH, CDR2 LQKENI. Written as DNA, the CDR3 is TGTGCCAGCTCCCGAGGCCCAGGGGCCAGCGAGCAGTACTTC. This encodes CASSRGPGASEQYF.

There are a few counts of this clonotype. In nucleotides, the CDR3 is TGCAGCGTTGAACCGTTCCAAGAGACCCAGTACTTC. Protein product: CSVEPFQETQYF. The chain has TRBV29-1 and TRBJ2-5, with D uncertain. Trimming removed 2 bases at V and 1 base at J, with 5 bases between. The CDR3 has 12 amino acids. Germline V gene data show CDR1 as SQVTM and CDR2 as ANQGSEA.

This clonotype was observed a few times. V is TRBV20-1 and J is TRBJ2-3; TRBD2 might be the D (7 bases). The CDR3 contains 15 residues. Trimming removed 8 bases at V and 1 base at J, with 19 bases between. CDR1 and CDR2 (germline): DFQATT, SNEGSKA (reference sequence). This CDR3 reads CSTVYAGARTDTQYF. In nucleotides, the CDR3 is TGCAGTACAGTATATGCGGGGGCCCGCACAGATACGCAGTATTTT.

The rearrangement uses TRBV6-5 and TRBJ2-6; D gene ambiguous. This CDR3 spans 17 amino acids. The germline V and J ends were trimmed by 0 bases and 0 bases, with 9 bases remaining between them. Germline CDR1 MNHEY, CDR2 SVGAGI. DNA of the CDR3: TGTGCCAGCAGTTACTCGCCCTTATCCTCTGGGGCCAACGTCCTGACTTTC. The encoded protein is CASSYSPLSSGANVLTF.

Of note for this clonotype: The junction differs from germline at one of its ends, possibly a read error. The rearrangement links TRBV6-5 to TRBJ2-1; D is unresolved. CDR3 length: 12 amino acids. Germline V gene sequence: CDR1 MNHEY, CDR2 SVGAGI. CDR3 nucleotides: TGTGCCAGCAGCCCCTCCGACAATGAGCAGTTCTTC. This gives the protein CASSPSDNEQFF.

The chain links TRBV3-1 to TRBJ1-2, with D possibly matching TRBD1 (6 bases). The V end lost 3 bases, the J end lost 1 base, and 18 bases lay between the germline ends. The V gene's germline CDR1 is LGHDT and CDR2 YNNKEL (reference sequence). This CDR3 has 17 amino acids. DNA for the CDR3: TGTGCCAGCAGCCACGGGGGCACGAGATATTTTAACTATGGCTACACCTTC. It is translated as CASSHGGTRYFNYGYTF.

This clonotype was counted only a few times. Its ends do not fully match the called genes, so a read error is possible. The CDR3 DNA sequence: TGTGCCAGCAGCTTCGGTACAGGGGAGACCCAGTACTTC. It encodes CASSFGTGETQYF. This rearrangement joins TRBV5-1 to TRBJ2-5; maybe TRBD1 (6 bases). The CDR3 is 13 amino acids. CDR1 and CDR2 from the germline V gene are SGHRS and YFSETQ.

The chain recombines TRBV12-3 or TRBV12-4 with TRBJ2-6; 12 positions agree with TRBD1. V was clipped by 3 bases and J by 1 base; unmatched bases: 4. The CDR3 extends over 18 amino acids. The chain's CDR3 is CASSFGDRGPSGANVLTF. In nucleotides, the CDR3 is TGTGCCAGCAGTTTTGGGGACAGGGGGCCGTCTGGGGCCAACGTCCTGACTTTC.

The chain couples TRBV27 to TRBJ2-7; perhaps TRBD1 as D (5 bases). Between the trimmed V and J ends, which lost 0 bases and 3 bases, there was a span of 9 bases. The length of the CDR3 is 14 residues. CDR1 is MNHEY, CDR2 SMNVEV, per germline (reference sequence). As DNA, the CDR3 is TGTGCCAGCAGTTTATCGGAACAGGTCTACGAGCAGTACTTC. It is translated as CASSLSEQVYEQYF.

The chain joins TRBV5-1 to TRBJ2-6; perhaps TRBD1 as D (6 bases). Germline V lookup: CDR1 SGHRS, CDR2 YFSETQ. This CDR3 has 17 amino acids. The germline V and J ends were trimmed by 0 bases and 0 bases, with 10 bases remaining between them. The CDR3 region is CASSLGWTDSGANVLTF. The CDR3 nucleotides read TGCGCCAGCAGCTTGGGGTGGACAGACTCTGGGGCCAACGTCCTGACTTTC.

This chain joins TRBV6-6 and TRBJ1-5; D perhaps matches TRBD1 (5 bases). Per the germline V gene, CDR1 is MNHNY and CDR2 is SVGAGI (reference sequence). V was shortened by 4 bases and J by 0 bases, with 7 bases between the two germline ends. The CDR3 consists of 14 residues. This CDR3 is CASSWGDSNQPQHF. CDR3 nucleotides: TGTGCCAGCAGTTGGGGGGATAGCAATCAGCCCCAGCATTTT.

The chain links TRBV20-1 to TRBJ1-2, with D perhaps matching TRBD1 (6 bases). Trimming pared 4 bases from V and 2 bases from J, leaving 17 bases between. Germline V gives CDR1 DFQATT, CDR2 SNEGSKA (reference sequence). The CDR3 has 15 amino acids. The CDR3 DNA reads TGCAGTGCTACTACCGGACAGCTGCTAAACTATGGCTACACCTTC. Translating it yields CSATTGQLLNYGYTF.

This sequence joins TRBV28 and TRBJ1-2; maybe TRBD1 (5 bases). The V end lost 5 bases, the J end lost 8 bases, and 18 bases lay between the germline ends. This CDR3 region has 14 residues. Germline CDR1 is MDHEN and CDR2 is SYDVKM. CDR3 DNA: TGTGCCAGCAGTGGGGTTCGGGGGAATGAGGGCTACACCTTC. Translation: CASSGVRGNEGYTF.

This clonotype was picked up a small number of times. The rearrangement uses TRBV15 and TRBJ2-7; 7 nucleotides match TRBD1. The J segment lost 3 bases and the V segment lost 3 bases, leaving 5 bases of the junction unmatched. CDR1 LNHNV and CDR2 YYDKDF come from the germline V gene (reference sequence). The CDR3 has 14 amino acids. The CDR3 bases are TGTGCCACCAGCAGGGCTCGGACAGGCTACGAGCAGTACTTC. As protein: CATSRARTGYEQYF.

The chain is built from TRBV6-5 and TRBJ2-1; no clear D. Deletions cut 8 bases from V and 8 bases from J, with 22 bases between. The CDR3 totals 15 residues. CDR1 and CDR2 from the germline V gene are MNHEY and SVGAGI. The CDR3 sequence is CASASTGRSRYEQFF. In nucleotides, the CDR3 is TGTGCCAGCGCCTCAACCGGCCGCAGTCGTTATGAGCAGTTCTTC.

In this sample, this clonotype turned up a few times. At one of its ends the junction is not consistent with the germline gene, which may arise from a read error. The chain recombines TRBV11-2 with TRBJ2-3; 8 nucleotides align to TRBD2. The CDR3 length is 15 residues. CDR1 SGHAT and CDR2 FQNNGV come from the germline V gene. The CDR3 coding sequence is TGTGTCAGCAGCCCCCCGGGACTAGGGGCAGATACGCAGTATTTT. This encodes CVSSPPGLGADTQYF.

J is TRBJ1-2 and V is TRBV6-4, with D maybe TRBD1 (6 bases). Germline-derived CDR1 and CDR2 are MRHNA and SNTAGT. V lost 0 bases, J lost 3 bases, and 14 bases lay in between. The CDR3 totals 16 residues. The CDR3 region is CASSDSWGARHYGYTF. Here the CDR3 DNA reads TGTGCCAGCAGTGACTCGTGGGGGGCGCGGCACTATGGCTACACCTTC.

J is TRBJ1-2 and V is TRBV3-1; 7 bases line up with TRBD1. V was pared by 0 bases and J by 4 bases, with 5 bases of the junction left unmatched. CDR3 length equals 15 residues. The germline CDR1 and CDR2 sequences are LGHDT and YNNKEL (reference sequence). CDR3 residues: CASSQELTGSYGYTF. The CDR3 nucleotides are TGTGCCAGCAGCCAAGAACTGACAGGGAGCTATGGCTACACCTTC.

CDR3 protein: CASRKGTRNTEAFF. CDR3 DNA sequence: TGTGCCAGCAGAAAGGGGACAAGGAACACTGAAGCTTTCTTT. This chain joins TRBV6-5 and TRBJ1-1; the D gene is possibly TRBD1 (6 bases). CDR1 is MNHEY, CDR2 SVGAGI, per germline. Trimming removed 6 bases from V and 1 base from J, with 12 bases in between. The CDR3 is 14 amino acids.